In this sample, the clone carrying this TCR beta chain turned up once. Antigen: not known. Authors of the study amplified TCR beta CDR3 regions from RNA transcripts. Primed by the HTBI set, a first-round RT-PCR was run on the TCR CDR3. One entry per CDR3 protein, called by TCRdb with MiXCR from the multiplex PCR reads. The sample holds about 570,000 distinct CDR3 sequences; 40% to 55% are singletons and the top ten take around 20%. V was cut by 0 bases and J by 11 bases, with 14 bases left in between. CDR3 size: 13 residues. CDR1 and CDR2 from the germline V gene are SGHRS and YFSETQ. Exclusion of patients followed from uncontrolled infection, other autoimmune disease, pregnancy or lactation. This specimen comes from a study of T cells in Graves' hyperthyroidism and ophthalmopathy. Whole-study findings and limits: Ophthalmopathy stood apart from stable hyperthyroidism in a 13 V-J model.

This TCR was sampled from an adult woman with Graves' disease, either hyperthyroidism or ophthalmopathy (not recorded which). This chain connects TRBV5-1 to TRBJ2-5; D assignment may be TRBD1 or TRBD2 (6 bases each). The sequenced material came from peripheral blood or thyroid tissue (not recorded which). The CDR3 loop is CASSLEGGLNQYF. CDR3 sequence (DNA): TGCGCCAGCAGCTTGGAGGGGGGTTTGAATCAGTACTTC.